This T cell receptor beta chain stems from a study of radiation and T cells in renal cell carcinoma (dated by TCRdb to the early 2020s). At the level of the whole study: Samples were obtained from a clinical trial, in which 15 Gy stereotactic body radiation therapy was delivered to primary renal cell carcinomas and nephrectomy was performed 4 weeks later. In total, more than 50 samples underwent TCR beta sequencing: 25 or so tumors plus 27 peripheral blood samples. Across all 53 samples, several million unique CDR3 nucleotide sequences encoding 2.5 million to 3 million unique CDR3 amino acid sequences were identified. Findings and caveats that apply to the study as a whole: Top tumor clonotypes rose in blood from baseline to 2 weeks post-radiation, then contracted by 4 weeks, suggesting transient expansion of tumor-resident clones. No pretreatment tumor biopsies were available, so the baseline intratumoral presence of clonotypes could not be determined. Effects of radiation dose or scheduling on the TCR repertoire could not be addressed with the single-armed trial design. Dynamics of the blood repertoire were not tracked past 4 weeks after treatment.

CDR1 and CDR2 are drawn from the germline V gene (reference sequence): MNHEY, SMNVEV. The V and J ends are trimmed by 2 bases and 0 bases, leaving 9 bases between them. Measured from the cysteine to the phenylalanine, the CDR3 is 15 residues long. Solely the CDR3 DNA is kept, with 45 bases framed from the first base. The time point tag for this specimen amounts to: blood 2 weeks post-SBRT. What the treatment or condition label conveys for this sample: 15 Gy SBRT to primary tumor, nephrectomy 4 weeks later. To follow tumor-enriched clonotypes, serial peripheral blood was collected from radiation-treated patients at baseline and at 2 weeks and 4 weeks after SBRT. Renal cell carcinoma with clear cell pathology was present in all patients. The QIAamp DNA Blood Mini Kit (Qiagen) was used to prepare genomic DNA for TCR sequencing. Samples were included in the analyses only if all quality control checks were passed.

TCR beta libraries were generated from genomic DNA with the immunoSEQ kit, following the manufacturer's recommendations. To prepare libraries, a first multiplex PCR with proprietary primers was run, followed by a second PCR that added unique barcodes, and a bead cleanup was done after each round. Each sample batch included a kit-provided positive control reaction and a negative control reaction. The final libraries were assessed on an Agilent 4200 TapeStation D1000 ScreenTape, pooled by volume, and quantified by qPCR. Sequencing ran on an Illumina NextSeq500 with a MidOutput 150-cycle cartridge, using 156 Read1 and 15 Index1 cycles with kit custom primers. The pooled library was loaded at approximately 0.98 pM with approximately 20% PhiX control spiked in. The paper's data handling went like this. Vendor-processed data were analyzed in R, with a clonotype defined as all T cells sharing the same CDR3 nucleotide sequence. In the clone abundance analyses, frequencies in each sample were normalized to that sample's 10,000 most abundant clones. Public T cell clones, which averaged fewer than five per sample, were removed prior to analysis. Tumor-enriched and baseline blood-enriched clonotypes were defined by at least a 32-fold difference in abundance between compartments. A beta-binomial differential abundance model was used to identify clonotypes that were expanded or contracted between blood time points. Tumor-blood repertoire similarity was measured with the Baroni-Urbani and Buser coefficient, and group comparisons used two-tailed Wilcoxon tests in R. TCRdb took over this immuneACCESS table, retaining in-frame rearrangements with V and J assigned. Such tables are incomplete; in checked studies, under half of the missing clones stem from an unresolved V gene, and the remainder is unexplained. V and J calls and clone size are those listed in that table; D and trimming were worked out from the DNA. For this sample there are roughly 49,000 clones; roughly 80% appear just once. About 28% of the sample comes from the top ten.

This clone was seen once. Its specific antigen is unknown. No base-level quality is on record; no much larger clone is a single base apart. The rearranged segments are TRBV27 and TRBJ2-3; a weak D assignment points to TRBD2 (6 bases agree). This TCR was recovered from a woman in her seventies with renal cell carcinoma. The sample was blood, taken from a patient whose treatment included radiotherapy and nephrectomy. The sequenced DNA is TGTGCCAGCAGTTTAATCGCGGGAAGCACAGATACGCAGTATTTT. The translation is CASSLIAGSTDTQYF.